This T cell receptor beta chain comes out of a study of T cells after yellow fever vaccination (dated by TCRdb to the late 2010s). Some background on the complete study: Libraries from fractions with low cell numbers were prepared with the SMART-Seq v4 Ultra Low Input RNA kit. To track T-cell clones before and after primary and booster YFV17D yellow fever vaccination, bulk TCR alpha and beta repertoires were sequenced longitudinally. The cohort comprised two healthy male donors, one aged 18 to 30 and one aged 30 to 39 years. Blood samples were taken at several timepoints before and after primary and secondary immunization, and bulk PBMC replicates and cell subsets were isolated.

General study outcomes and caveats: The study included only a couple of donors, which limits how far the findings can be generalized. A small fraction of clonotypes appeared in both the CD4 and CD8 compartments, likely as a result of convergent recombination. After the booster, most of the clones that had expanded following primary vaccination were detected again (almost 98% of CD4 and around 87% of CD8), which suggests that memory was broadly maintained. FACS-sorted repertoires could contain abundant contaminating clonotypes from the bulk population, so computational filtering was required. The secondary T-cell response was found to be weaker but faster than the primary response, with a peak reached on day 5 rather than on day 15.

The germline V gene provides CDR1 SGHRS and CDR2 YFSETQ. The junction carries 3 bases between V and J, which are trimmed by 0 bases and 6 bases respectively. Measured from the cysteine to the phenylalanine, the CDR3 is 12 residues long. The DNA shown is the 36-base CDR3, in frame from base 1. This clonotype was found many times. Its antigen has not been determined. Within one base of it there is no much larger clone, and no base qualities were kept. What the treatment or condition label conveys for this sample: live attenuated yellow fever vaccine strain. A standard Ficoll-Paque protocol was used to isolate PBMCs from peripheral blood. Dynabeads CD4 and CD8 positive selection kits were used to isolate the CD4 and CD8 T-cell fractions. TriZol was used to extract RNA from bulk PBMCs, from CD4 and CD8 fractions, and from dextramer-positive and dextramer-negative fractions. TCR cDNA was synthesized by 5'RACE template switching, which introduced a universal primer site and unique molecular identifiers. cDNA synthesis was primed from both the TCR alpha and TCR beta constant segments. Libraries were amplified in two PCR steps, with sample barcodes and sequencing adapters added in the second step. Sequencing of libraries was done on Illumina HiSeq 2500 (2x100 bp) or NovaSeq (2x150 bp). Regarding the original processing steps: Demultiplexing of reads and collapsing into UMI consensus sequences were performed with MIGEC, and V(D)J alignment was carried out with MiXCR. Vaccine-responding clonotypes were identified with edgeR using replicate PBMC samples, with FDR below 0.01 and a log2 fold change above 5 up to day 15 being required. Bulk clonotypes were assigned CD4 or CD8 identity according to which sequenced CD4 or CD8 repertoire held them at higher abundance. Using fastp trimming at Q25 and MiXCR clonotype assembly, TCRdb reanalyzed the public sequencing data and kept in-frame beta chains. A single entry per CDR3 protein holds the most common genes and DNA from its merged rows. For this entry, the V and J calls and clone size follow TCRdb and not the study's own pipeline. Here the sample has 110,000 to 150,000 distinct CDR3 sequences; 5% to 8% occur a single time. More than 0.6% of the sample is in the top ten clones.

The sequence is built from TRBV5-1 and TRBJ2-2; the D gene lacks a confident call. Material: CD4+ T cells sorted from PBMCs, obtained 10 days after the yellow fever booster vaccination. The TCR sequence derives from a man under 40 who received the YFV17D yellow fever vaccine. The DNA is TGCGCCAGCAGCTTGGGGCCCGGGGAGCTGTTTTTT. The resulting protein is CASSLGPGELFF.